The 23 T cell receptor beta chains below come from one sample, sequenced in a study of blood T cell repertoires in COVID-19. Sequencing used immunoSEQ multiplex PCR; TCRdb keeps in-frame clones, though not all of them. The table lists hundreds of thousands of clones, roughly 80% of them singletons. Sequencing used PBMCs or T cells enriched from blood (not recorded which). Every receptor here comes from a man aged 40-50 years who had been exposed to COVID-19.

This clone was counted once. The rearrangement joins TRBV7-9 to TRBJ2-1; perhaps TRBD2 as D (6 bases). This CDR3 contains 15 residues. The V end lost 5 bases, the J end lost 2 bases, and 13 bases lay between the germline ends. Germline CDR1 reads SEHNR; CDR2 reads FQNEAQ (reference sequence). The CDR3 reads CASSPLPGAYNEQFF. In DNA, the CDR3 is TGTGCCAGCAGCCCCCTCCCGGGGGCCTACAATGAGCAGTTCTTC.

J is TRBJ2-7 and V is TRBV2; the match to TRBD2 covers 12 bases. Trimming removed 7 bases from V and 3 bases from J; junction bases left unmatched: 13. Per germline, CDR1 SNHLY and CDR2 FYNNEI. This CDR3 spans 17 amino acids. CDR3 region: CASTGGRLTSGSYEQYF. CDR3 nucleotide sequence: TGTGCCAGCACGGGGGGCCGTTTGACTAGCGGGAGCTACGAGCAGTACTTC.

The CDR3 coding sequence is TGTGCCAGCAGCCAAGGGTACTGGGCTAGCGGGAATCATCGGAGCTCCTACAATGAGCAGTTCTTC. It codes for CASSQGYWASGNHRSSYNEQFF. The chain uses TRBV3-1 (or the pseudogene TRBV3-2) and TRBJ2-1, with 9 bases matching TRBD2. V lost 1 base, J lost 0 bases, and 19 bases stayed unmatched. CDR3 length equals 22 residues. Germline V gene lookup returns CDR1 LGHDT and CDR2 YNNKEL (reference sequence).

The chain carries TRBV4-2 and TRBJ2-5; the match to TRBD2 covers 9 bases. J was trimmed by 2 bases and V by 6 bases; bases with no gene match: 4. The CDR3 loop spans 14 amino acids. Germline lookup yields CDR1 LGHNA and CDR2 YNFKEQ. The CDR3 coding sequence is TGTGCCAGCAGACCGCTAGCGGGACAAGAGACCCAGTACTTC. It specifies CASRPLAGQETQYF.

The table lists this clone with a count of one. V is TRBV14 and J is TRBJ2-7; TRBD2 matches at 13 bases. CDR3 length equals 14 residues. Germline CDR1 is SGHDN and CDR2 is FVKESK. Germline trimming cut 4 bases from V and 6 bases from J; bases unmatched to any gene: 3. CDR3: CASSPGLAGLEQYF. DNA of the CDR3: TGTGCCAGCAGCCCGGGACTAGCGGGACTCGAGCAGTACTTC.

The chain links TRBV5-4 to TRBJ2-6; D possibly corresponds to TRBD1 (5 bases). Trimming pared 0 bases from V and 6 bases from J, leaving 10 bases between. Germline V lookup: CDR1 SGHNT, CDR2 YYREEE (reference sequence). The CDR3 covers 15 residues. The CDR3 region has the DNA TGTGCCAGCAGCTTGGTGGGCAGGGCGGCCAACGTCCTGACTTTC. Protein product: CASSLVGRAANVLTF.

This clone was counted between two and nine times. This chain connects TRBV6-5 to TRBJ1-6; D perhaps matches TRBD1 (6 bases). The CDR3 length is 15 residues. From germline, CDR1 is MNHEY and CDR2 SVGAGI. Trimming left V 8 bases short and J 6 bases short, with 17 bases between. This chain's CDR3 is CASLFQGQVNSPLHF. DNA for the CDR3: TGTGCCAGCCTTTTTCAGGGGCAGGTTAATTCACCCCTCCACTTT.

The rearrangement joins TRBV9 to TRBJ1-6; no reliable D call. CDR1 SGDLS and CDR2 YYNGEE come from the germline V gene. V lost 0 bases, J lost 13 bases, and 11 bases lay in between. The CDR3 is made up of 13 amino acids. This CDR3 reads CASSVALARPLHF. The CDR3 DNA sequence: TGTGCCAGCAGCGTAGCCCTTGCGAGGCCCCTCCACTTT.

The chain is built from TRBV24-1 and TRBJ2-2, with TRBD1 matching 9 bases. V shed 7 bases, J shed 5 bases, and the junction held 4 bases outside the gene matches. The CDR3 extends over 14 amino acids. In germline, CDR1 is KGHDR, CDR2 SFDVKD. DNA of the CDR3: TGTGCCACCAGGGGACAGGGTAATACCGGGGAGCTGTTTTTT. It codes for CATRGQGNTGELFF.

This clone was seen only once. The chain joins TRBV7-2 to TRBJ2-1; 14 nucleotides align to TRBD2. From germline, CDR1 is SGHTA and CDR2 FQGNSA. The CDR3 is 14 residues long. The J segment lost 8 bases and the V segment lost 7 bases, leaving 4 bases of the junction unmatched. In DNA, the CDR3 is TGTGCCAGCAAAGGGACTAGCGGGAGCGATGAGCAGTTCTTC. Its translation is CASKGTSGSDEQFF. The full variable domain, in which reference TRBV7-2 and TRBJ2-1 provide the parts outside the CDR3, is GAGVSQSPSNKVTEKGKDVELRCDPISGHTALYWYRQSLGQGLEFLIYFQGNSAPDKSGLPSDRFSAERTGGSVSTLTIQRTQQEDSAVYLCASKGTSGSDEQFFGPGTRLTVL.

This clone has just a few counts. CDR3 sequence reads: CASSVTSGTSYEQYF. The DNA of the CDR3 is TGTGCCAGCAGCGTAACTAGCGGGACTAGCTACGAGCAGTACTTC. The chain uses TRBV9 and TRBJ2-7, with 10 bases identical to TRBD2. V lost 1 base and J lost 3; bases outside the gene matches: 4. Germline values: CDR1 SGDLS, CDR2 YYNGEE. The CDR3 consists of 15 residues.

This chain links TRBV5-1 with TRBJ1-2; D is unclear. V lost 1 base and J lost 2, with 9 bases in between. Germline V gene sequence: CDR1 SGHRS, CDR2 YFSETQ. The CDR3 totals 14 residues. CDR3 coding DNA: TGCGCCAGCAGCTTGAACACACCAAACTATGGCTACACCTTC. It encodes CASSLNTPNYGYTF.

The rearrangement uses TRBV4-1 and TRBJ2-3, with a weak D call TRBD1 (6 bases). The CDR3 covers 16 residues. Trimming cost V 10 bases and J 1 base, with 21 bases left between them. Looked up from germline, CDR1 is MGHRA and CDR2 is YSYEKL. The DNA of the CDR3 is TGCGCCACCTCTGACCAGGGGAAATCGGGCACAGATACGCAGTATTTT. This translates into CATSDQGKSGTDTQYF.

The V call is TRBV6-5, the J call TRBJ1-5; 11 bases are shared with TRBD1. Germline values: CDR1 MNHEY, CDR2 SVGAGI. This CDR3 contains 15 residues. The V segment lost 6 bases and the J segment 4 bases; nucleotides outside the gene matches: 5. This CDR3 is CASRTGQGGNQPQHF. The DNA of the CDR3 is TGTGCCAGCAGGACGGGACAGGGGGGGAATCAGCCCCAGCATTTT.

The rearrangement links TRBV7-9 to TRBJ2-7, with 7 bases lining up with TRBD2. After removal of 5 bases from V and 3 bases from J, the junction contained 7 bases not matched to a gene. CDR3 length equals 14 residues. The V gene's germline CDR1 is SEHNR and CDR2 FQNEAQ (reference sequence). This chain's CDR3 is CASSTRLAVYEQYF. CDR3 DNA sequence: TGTGCCAGCAGCACCCGACTAGCTGTCTACGAGCAGTACTTC.

Of note for this clone: Other nucleotide sequences from this sample produce the same CDR3. The V call is TRBV18, the J call TRBJ2-1, with D maybe TRBD1 (5 bases). Trimming stripped 1 base from V and 7 bases from J, with 5 bases between. The CDR3 contains 12 residues. The germline V gene encodes CDR1 KGHSH and CDR2 LQKENI. CDR3 residues: CASSPQGNEQFF. CDR3 nucleotide sequence: TGTGCCAGCTCACCACAGGGGAATGAGCAGTTCTTC.

The chain carries TRBV7-9 and TRBJ1-1, with D possibly matching TRBD1 (5 bases). Trimming removed 5 bases from V and 4 bases from J, with 14 bases in between. The length of the CDR3 is 14 residues. Per germline, CDR1 SEHNR and CDR2 FQNEAQ (reference sequence). CDR3 DNA: TGTGCCAGCAGCCCAGGGCGGAGCCTCACTGAAGCTTTCTTT. It codes for CASSPGRSLTEAFF.

The rearrangement links TRBV2 to TRBJ1-6; D is perhaps TRBD1 (6 bases). V dropped 7 bases and J dropped 9 bases, with 10 bases sitting between them. CDR1 and CDR2 (germline): SNHLY, FYNNEI. This CDR3 contains 12 residues. CDR3 loop: CASNRDGSPLHF. The DNA of the CDR3 is TGTGCCAGCAACAGGGACGGTTCACCCCTCCACTTT.

The chain combines TRBV15 with TRBJ2-3; D might be TRBD1 (5 bases). The CDR3 has 14 amino acids. V lost 6 bases and J lost 2, with 12 bases in between. CDR1 LNHNV and CDR2 YYDKDF come from the germline V gene (reference sequence). CDR3 protein: CATRRQSNTDTQYF. CDR3 DNA sequence: TGTGCCACCAGGAGACAGTCAAACACAGATACGCAGTATTTT.

The J gene is TRBJ2-2, the V gene TRBV3-1 (or the pseudogene TRBV3-2); possibly TRBD2 for D (5 bases). V was pared by 5 bases and J by 3 bases, with 13 bases between. This CDR3 contains 15 residues. Germline CDR1 is LGHDT and CDR2 is YNNKEL (reference sequence). CDR3 sequence: CASSNGVRDTGELFF. In nucleotides, the CDR3 is TGTGCCAGCAGCAACGGGGTGCGGGACACCGGGGAGCTGTTTTTT.

The chain couples TRBV7-8 to TRBJ2-3; 8 bases fit TRBD1. The CDR3 runs 15 residues. The V gene's germline CDR1 is SGHVS and CDR2 FQNEAQ. The V segment lost 4 bases and the J segment 2 bases; nucleotides outside the gene matches: 5. The CDR3 sequence: CASSSRDRFTDTQYF. The DNA for the CDR3 is TGTGCCAGCAGCTCCAGGGACAGGTTCACAGATACGCAGTATTTT.

This clone showed up just a few times. This chain joins TRBV5-8 and TRBJ2-7; D uncertain. This CDR3 is built from 13 residues. Per germline, CDR1 SGHTS and CDR2 YDEGEE. Trimming removed 1 base at V and 2 bases at J, with 7 bases between. The CDR3 loop reads CASSLRGTYEQYF. The CDR3 DNA follows: TGTGCCAGCAGCTTGCGCGGCACCTACGAGCAGTACTTC. The full variable domain, its missing parts supplied by reference TRBV5-8 and TRBJ2-7, is EAGVTQSPTHLIKTRGQQATLRCSPISGHTSVYWYQQALGLGLQFLLWYDEGEERNRGNFPPRFSGRQFPNYSSELNVNALELEDSALYLCASSLRGTYEQYFGPGTRLTVT.

The chain employs TRBV5-1 and TRBJ1-6, with 7 bases that match TRBD1. The CDR3 covers 15 residues. V lost 4 bases and J lost 3; bases outside the gene matches: 4. Germline V CDR1 and CDR2: SGHRS, YFSETQ. The CDR3 loop is CASSLGTVYNSPLHF. For the CDR3, the DNA is TGCGCCAGCAGCCTAGGGACAGTCTATAATTCACCCCTCCACTTT.